This entry features one T cell receptor beta chain sequence. The sample originates from a study of blood T cell repertoires in COVID-19. At the level of the study: Spain, Italy and the United States supplied samples that represented acute and convalescent COVID-19.

V was pared by 6 bases and J by 7 bases, with 21 bases between. CDR3 length equals 15 residues. CDR1 and CDR2 from the germline V gene are SNHLY and FYNNEI. Per the original data handling: Amplifying reference gene primers gave estimates of nucleated cell counts. The protocol was immunoSEQ multiplex PCR, while the TCRdb copy is restricted to in-frame clones and leaves out a portion. D and trimming come from the DNA, and the V and J calls and clone size come from that table. Here the sample spans 400,000 or so clones, roughly 86% being singletons. The J gene is TRBJ1-2, the V gene TRBV2; D is possibly TRBD1 (5 bases). This clonotype was sampled from a human donor in a cohort sampled during active COVID-19. The specimen was peripheral blood. The chain's CDR3 is CASSPAGGGGFGYTF. The CDR3 DNA reads as TGTGCCAGCAGCCCCGCGGGGGGTGGTGGTTTTGGCTACACCTTC.